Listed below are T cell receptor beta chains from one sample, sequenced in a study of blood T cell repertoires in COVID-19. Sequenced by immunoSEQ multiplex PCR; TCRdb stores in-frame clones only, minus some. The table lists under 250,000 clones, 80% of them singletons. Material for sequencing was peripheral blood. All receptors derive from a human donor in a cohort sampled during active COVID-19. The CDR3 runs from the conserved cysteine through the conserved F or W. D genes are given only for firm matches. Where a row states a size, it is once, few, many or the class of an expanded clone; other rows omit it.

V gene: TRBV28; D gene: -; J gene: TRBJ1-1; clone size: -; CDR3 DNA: TGTGCCAGCAGCGCCGGGGGGGGAACTGAAGCTTTCTTT; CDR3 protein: CASSAGGGTEAFF
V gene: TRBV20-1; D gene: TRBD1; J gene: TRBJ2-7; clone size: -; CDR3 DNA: TGCAGTGCTAGTAAGGACAGGGCCTACGAGCAGTACTTC; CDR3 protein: CSASKDRAYEQYF
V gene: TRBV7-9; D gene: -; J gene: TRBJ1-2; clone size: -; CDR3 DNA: TGTGCCAGCAGCTTAGCGGGCCAGAGAACTAACTATGGCTACACCTTC; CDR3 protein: CASSLAGQRTNYGYTF
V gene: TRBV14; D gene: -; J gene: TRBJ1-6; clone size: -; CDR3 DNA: TGTGCCAGCAGCCCCTGGGCAGGATCACCCCTCCACTTT; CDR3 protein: CASSPWAGSPLHF
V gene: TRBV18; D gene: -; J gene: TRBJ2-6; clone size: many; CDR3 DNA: TGTGCCAGCTCACCCGAGCGGGCCCGCTCTGGGGCCAACGTCCTGACTTTC; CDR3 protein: CASSPERARSGANVLTF
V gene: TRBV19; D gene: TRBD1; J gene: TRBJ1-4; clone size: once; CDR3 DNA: TGTGCCAGTAGCTTGACAGGGCTTAATGAAAAACTGTTTTTT; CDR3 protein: CASSLTGLNEKLFF
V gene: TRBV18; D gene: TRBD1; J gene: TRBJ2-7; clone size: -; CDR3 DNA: TGTGCCAGCTCACCACCGGGACAGATATCCTACGAGCAGTACTTC; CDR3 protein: CASSPPGQISYEQYF
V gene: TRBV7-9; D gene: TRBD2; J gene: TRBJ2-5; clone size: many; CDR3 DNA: TGTGCCAGCAGCTCCGTAGCGGGGGGGCCCCCGGGGACCCAGTACTTC; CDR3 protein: CASSSVAGGPPGTQYF
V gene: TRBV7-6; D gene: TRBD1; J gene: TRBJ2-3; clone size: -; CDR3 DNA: TGTGCCAGCAGTTCTAGGACAGGGAGGACAGATACGCAGTATTTT; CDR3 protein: CASSSRTGRTDTQYF
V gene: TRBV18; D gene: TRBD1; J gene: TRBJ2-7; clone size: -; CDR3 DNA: TGTGCCAGCTCAGCTACAGGGGGCCACGAGCAGTACTTC; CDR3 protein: CASSATGGHEQYF
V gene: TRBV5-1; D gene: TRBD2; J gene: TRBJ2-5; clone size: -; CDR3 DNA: TGCGCCAGTCGTTTAATACGATCGAGACTAGCGGGGACCCAAGAGACCCAGTACTTC; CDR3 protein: CASRLIRSRLAGTQETQYF
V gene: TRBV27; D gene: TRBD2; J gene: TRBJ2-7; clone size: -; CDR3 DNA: TGTGCCAGCAGTTTAATAGCGGGAGGCCTCTACGAGCAGTACTTC; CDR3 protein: CASSLIAGGLYEQYF
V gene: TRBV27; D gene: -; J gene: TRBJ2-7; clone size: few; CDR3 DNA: TGTGCCACCAGGCCGGGACACGCATACGAGCAGTACTTC; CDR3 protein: CATRPGHAYEQYF
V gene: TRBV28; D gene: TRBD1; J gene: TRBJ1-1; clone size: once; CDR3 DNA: TGTGCCAGCAGACCGGGACAGGAGACTGAAGCTTTCTTT; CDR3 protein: CASRPGQETEAFF
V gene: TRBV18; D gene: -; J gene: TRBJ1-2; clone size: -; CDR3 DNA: TGTGCCAGCTCACCCCGCAGGGATCCAGGAGGCTACACCTTC; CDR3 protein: CASSPRRDPGGYTF
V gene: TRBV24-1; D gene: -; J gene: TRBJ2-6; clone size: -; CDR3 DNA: TGTGCCACCAGTGATTTCGCTGGGGCCAACGTCCTGACTTTC; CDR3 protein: CATSDFAGANVLTF
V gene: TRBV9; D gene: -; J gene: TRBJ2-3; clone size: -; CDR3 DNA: TGTGCCAGCAGCGTAGTACGACAAGATACGCAGTATTTT; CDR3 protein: CASSVVRQDTQYF
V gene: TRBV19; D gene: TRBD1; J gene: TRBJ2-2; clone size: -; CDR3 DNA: TGTGCCAGTAGTAAGGACAGGTCGAACACCGGGGAGCTGTTTTTT; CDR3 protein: CASSKDRSNTGELFF
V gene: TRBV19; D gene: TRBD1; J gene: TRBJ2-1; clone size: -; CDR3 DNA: TGTGCCAGTAGTAGGACAGGTCCGAATGAGCAGTTCTTC; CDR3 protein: CASSRTGPNEQFF
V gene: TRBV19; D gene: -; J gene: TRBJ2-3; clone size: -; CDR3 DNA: TGTGCCAGTAGTTGGACAGTAGACAGCACAGATACGCAGTATTTT; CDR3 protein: CASSWTVDSTDTQYF
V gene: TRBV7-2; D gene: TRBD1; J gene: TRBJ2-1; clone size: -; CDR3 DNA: TGTGCCAGCAGCTTAATCACAGGGGGCAATGAGCAGTTCTTC; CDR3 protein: CASSLITGGNEQFF
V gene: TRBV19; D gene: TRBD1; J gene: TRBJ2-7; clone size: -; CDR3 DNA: TGTGCCAGTAGTAACTACGGACAGGGTAACTCCTACGAGCAGTACTTC; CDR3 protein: CASSNYGQGNSYEQYF
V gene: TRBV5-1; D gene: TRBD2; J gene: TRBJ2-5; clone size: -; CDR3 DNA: TGCGCCAGCAGCTTGGGTTTGGGCGGGGGCCAAGAGACCCAGTACTTC; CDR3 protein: CASSLGLGGGQETQYF
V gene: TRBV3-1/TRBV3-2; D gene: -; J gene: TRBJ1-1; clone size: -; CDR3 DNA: TGTGCCAGCAGCACAATACAGGGAGGGACTGAAGCTTTCTTT; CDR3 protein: CASSTIQGGTEAFF
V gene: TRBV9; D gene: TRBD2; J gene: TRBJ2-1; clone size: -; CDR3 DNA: TGTGCCAGCGGGACTAGCGGGGTGTACAATGAGCAGTTCTTC; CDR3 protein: CASGTSGVYNEQFF
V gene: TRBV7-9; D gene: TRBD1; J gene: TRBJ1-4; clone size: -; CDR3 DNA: TGTGCCAGCAGCTCGCCGGGACAGGGATTTGAAAAACTGTTTTTT; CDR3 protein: CASSSPGQGFEKLFF
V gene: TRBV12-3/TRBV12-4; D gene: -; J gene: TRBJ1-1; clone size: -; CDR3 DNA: TGTGCCAGCAGTTTACTTCCCGCGACTGGAGCTTTCTTT; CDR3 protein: CASSLLPATGAFF
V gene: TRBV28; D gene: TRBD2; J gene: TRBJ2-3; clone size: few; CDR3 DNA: TGTGCCAGCAGGCCGGGACTAGCGGATAGCACAGATACGCAGTATTTT; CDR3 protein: CASRPGLADSTDTQYF
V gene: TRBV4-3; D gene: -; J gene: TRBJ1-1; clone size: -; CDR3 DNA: TGCGCCAGCAGCCAAGATGGGGGCCAAAACACTGAAGCTTTCTTT; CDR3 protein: CASSQDGGQNTEAFF
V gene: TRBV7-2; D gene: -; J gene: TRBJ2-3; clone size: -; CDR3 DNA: TGTGCCAGCAGCCTCGCGGTCGGGGTCACAGATACGCAGTATTTT; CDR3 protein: CASSLAVGVTDTQYF
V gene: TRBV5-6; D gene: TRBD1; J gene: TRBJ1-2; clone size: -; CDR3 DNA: TGTGCCAGCAGCACAAGGGGGCAGGGTGGCTACACCTTC; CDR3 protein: CASSTRGQGGYTF
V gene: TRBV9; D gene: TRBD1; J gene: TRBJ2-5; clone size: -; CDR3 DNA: TGTGCCAGCAGCGCCGACGGGACAGGGGGGGAGACCCAGTACTTC; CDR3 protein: CASSADGTGGETQYF
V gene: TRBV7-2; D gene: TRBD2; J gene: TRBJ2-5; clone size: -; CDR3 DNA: TGTGCCAGCAGCTTAGATGGCGGGAGGAACCAAGAGACCCAGTACTTC; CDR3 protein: CASSLDGGRNQETQYF
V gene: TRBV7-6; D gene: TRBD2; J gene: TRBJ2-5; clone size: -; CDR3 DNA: TGTGCCAGCCTCAGATATGGACTAGCGGAGATCCAAGAGACCCAGTACTTC; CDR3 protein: CASLRYGLAEIQETQYF
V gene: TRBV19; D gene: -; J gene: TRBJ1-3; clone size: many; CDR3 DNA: TGTGCCAGTAGTATCGACAGTGGAAACACCATATATTTT; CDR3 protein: CASSIDSGNTIYF
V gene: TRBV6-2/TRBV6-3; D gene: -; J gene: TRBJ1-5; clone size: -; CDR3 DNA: TGTGCCAGCAGTTATCGCACGCCAAACCCGGTACAGGGAGATCAGCCCCAGCATTTT; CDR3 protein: CASSYRTPNPVQGDQPQHF
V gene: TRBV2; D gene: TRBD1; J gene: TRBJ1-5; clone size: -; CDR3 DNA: TGTGCCAGCGGACCGAAGACAGGGACCAGCAATCAGCCCCAGCATTTT; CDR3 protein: CASGPKTGTSNQPQHF
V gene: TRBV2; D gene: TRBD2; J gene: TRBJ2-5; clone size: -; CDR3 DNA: TGTGCCAGCAGTGCCCTGAGGGCGGGGGTGGAGACCCAGTACTTC; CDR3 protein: CASSALRAGVETQYF
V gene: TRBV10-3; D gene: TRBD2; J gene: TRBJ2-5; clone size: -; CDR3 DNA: TGTGCGGGGGGGGAGGAGACCCAGTACTTC; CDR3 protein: CAGGEETQYF
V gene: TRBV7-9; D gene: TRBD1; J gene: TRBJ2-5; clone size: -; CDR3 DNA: TGTGCCAGCAGCTTAGGGACAGGATCTATCAATCTTGTGACCCAGTACTTC; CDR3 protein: CASSLGTGSINLVTQYF
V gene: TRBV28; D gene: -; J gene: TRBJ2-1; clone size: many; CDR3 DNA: TGTGCCATTAGGAAGAGCGGAGGGAACAATGAGCAGTTCTTC; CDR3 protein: CAIRKSGGNNEQFF
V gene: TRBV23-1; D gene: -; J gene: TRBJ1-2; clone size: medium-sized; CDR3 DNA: TGCGCCAGCAGTCAATCGATCGGACAGCTCCTAGGGAACACCTTC; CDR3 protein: CASSQSIGQLLGNTF
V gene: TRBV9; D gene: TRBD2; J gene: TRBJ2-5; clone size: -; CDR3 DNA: TGTGCCAGCAGCGTAGCTATTGGGACTAGCGGGGGGGCAGAGACCCAGTACTTC; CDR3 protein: CASSVAIGTSGGAETQYF
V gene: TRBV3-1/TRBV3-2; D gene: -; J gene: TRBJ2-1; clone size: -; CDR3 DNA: TGTGCCAGCAGCTCGACGGGATACTTTTACAATGAGCAGTTCTTC; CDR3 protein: CASSSTGYFYNEQFF
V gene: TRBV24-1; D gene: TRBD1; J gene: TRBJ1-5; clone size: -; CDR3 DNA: TGTGCCACCAGTGAAACAGGGGGCAGAGATCAGCCCCAGCATTTT; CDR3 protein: CATSETGGRDQPQHF
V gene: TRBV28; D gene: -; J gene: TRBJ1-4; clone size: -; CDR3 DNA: TGTGCCAGCAGCTCGGACCGGACAGAGAGTCTCAATGAAAAACTGTTTTTT; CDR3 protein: CASSSDRTESLNEKLFF
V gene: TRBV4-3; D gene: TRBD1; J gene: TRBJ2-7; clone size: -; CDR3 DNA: TGCGCCAGCAGCCAAGATCATAGGACAGGGGAATACGAGCAGTACTTC; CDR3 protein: CASSQDHRTGEYEQYF
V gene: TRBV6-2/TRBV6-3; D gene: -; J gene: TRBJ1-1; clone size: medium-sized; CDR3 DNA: TGTGCCAGCAGTTGGGCAGGGAAGAGTGGGATTGGGAACACTGAAGCTTTCTTT; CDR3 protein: CASSWAGKSGIGNTEAFF
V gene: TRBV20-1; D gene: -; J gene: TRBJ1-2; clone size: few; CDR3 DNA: TGCAGTGCTAGTAGACAGACCCTCTATGGCTACACCTTC; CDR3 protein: CSASRQTLYGYTF
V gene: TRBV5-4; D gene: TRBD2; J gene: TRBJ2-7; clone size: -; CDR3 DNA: TGTGCCAGCAGTTCCGGCGGGGTAGCGGGATCCTACGAGCAGTACTTC; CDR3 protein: CASSSGGVAGSYEQYF
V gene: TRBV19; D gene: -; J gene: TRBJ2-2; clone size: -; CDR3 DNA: TGTGCCAGTAGTATAAATTCCGGGTTGAACACCGGGGAGCTGTTTTTT; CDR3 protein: CASSINSGLNTGELFF
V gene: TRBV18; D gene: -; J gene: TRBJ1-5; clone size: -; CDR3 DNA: TGTGCCAGCTCACCACGTCCGACTACAGGGCGAGGTCAGCCCCAGCATTTT; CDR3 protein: CASSPRPTTGRGQPQHF
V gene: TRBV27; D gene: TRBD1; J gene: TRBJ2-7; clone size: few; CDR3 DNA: TGTGCCAGCAGTCCCCTCAGGGGGAGTCGAGAGCAGTACTTC; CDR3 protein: CASSPLRGSREQYF
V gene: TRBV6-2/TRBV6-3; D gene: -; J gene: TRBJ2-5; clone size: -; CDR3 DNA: TGTGCCAGCAGTCACTCCTCTAGAGACCTGGAGACCCAGTACTTC; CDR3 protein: CASSHSSRDLETQYF
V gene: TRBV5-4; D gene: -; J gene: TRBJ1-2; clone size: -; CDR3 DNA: TGTGCCAGCGGACAGCTCCTTTATGGCTACACCTTC; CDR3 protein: CASGQLLYGYTF
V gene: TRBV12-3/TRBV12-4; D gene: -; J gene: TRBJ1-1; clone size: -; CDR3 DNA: TGTGCCAGCAGTTCTCAGATGAACACTGAAGCTTTCTTT; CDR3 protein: CASSSQMNTEAFF
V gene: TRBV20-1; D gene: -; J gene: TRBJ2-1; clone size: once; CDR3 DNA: TGCAGTGCTAGTATCCGGGGAAGATCGACGAATGAGCAGTTCTTC; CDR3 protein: CSASIRGRSTNEQFF
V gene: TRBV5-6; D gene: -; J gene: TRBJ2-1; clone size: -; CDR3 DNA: TGTGCCAGCAGTCCGACTGCACTCTCCTACAATGAGCAGTTCTTC; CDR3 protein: CASSPTALSYNEQFF
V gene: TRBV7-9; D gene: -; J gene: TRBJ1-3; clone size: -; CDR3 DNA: TGTGCCAGCAGCTTTTCAGGGATAGAGTCTGGAAACACCATATATTTT; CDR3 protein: CASSFSGIESGNTIYF